Listed below are T cell receptor beta chains from one sample, sequenced in a study of Ad26.COV2.S vaccination and SARS-CoV-2 variants. Libraries were prepared by immunoSEQ multiplex PCR; TCRdb keeps only in-frame clonotypes and omits some of them. The sample lists 500,000 or so clones, around 90% occurring once. The sequenced sample was peripheral blood, obtained in a trial of Ad26.COV2.S vaccine versus placebo. These receptors all stem from a person aged 18 to 65 who received the Ad26.COV2.S COVID-19 vaccine or a placebo. The CDR3 runs from the conserved cysteine through the conserved F or W. D genes are given only for firm matches. Clone size is stated in some rows and not others, as once, few, many or a class when expanded.

V,D,size,J,CDR3,DNA
TRBV9,-,-,TRBJ2-2,CASSVVAAGELFF,TGTGCCAGCAGCGTAGTTGCGGCCGGGGAGCTGTTTTTT
TRBV7-2,-,-,TRBJ1-2,CASSLQGRHGYTF,TGTGCCAGCAGCTTACAGGGGAGGCATGGCTACACCTTC
TRBV12-3/TRBV12-4,-,-,TRBJ2-2,CASNWGPGRELFF,TGTGCCAGCAACTGGGGCCCGGGGAGGGAGCTGTTTTTT
TRBV6-6,-,once,TRBJ1-5,CASQGNSNQPQHF,TGTGCCAGCCAGGGAAATAGCAATCAGCCCCAGCATTTT
TRBV7-9,-,once,TRBJ2-6,CASSIGGAGANVLTF,TGTGCCAGCAGCATTGGGGGTGCGGGGGCCAACGTCCTGACTTTC
TRBV3-1/TRBV3-2,-,-,TRBJ2-7,CASSQDGLLYEQYF,TGTGCCAGCAGCCAAGATGGGCTACTCTACGAGCAGTACTTC
TRBV27,-,-,TRBJ2-5,CASSLWGTTQETQYF,TGTGCCAGCAGTTTATGGGGAACAACCCAAGAGACCCAGTACTTC
TRBV28,TRBD1,-,TRBJ2-2,CASSLEGGRAGELFF,TGTGCCAGCAGTTTAGAAGGGGGCAGGGCCGGGGAGCTGTTTTTT
TRBV19,-,once,TRBJ2-3,CASSKTTSVGNPQYF,TGTGCCAGTAGTAAGACTACTAGTGTTGGTAATCCGCAGTATTTT
TRBV4-1,-,-,TRBJ2-7,CASSQEPGTLYEQYF,TGCGCCAGCAGCCAAGAGCCCGGGACACTGTACGAGCAGTACTTC
TRBV24-1,-,-,TRBJ2-3,CATSVPSRGPDTQYF,TGTGCCACCAGTGTACCGAGTCGGGGGCCAGATACGCAGTATTTT
TRBV9,-,-,TRBJ1-1,CASSVGPGEAFF,TGTGCCAGCAGCGTGGGGCCGGGTGAAGCTTTCTTT
TRBV5-4,-,-,TRBJ1-1,CASSAETPNTEAFF,TGTGCCAGCAGCGCGGAGACACCGAACACTGAAGCTTTCTTT
TRBV13,-,-,TRBJ2-1,CASSLFRGSSYNEQFF,TGTGCCAGCAGCTTATTTAGGGGAAGCTCCTACAATGAGCAGTTCTTC
TRBV12-3/TRBV12-4,-,once,TRBJ1-5,CASSLGHQPQHF,TGTGCCAGCAGTTTAGGGCATCAGCCCCAGCATTTT
TRBV7-2,TRBD2,-,TRBJ2-1,CASSSIAGLKQFF,TGTGCCAGCAGCTCCATAGCGGGACTCAAGCAGTTCTTC
TRBV9,TRBD2,-,TRBJ2-7,CASSAGTRSPEQYF,TGTGCCAGCAGCGCTGGGACTAGATCCCCCGAGCAGTACTTC
TRBV27,-,few,TRBJ1-1,CASSHHQGRHTEAFF,TGTGCCAGCAGTCATCATCAGGGGAGGCACACTGAAGCTTTCTTT
TRBV27,-,-,TRBJ1-1,CASSPYERLNTEAFF,TGTGCCAGCAGCCCGTATGAACGTTTGAACACTGAAGCTTTCTTT
TRBV28,TRBD2,-,TRBJ2-7,CASSSYPGLAGGYEQYF,TGTGCCAGCAGTTCCTACCCGGGACTAGCGGGAGGGTACGAGCAGTACTTC
TRBV6-2/TRBV6-3,-,-,TRBJ2-7,CASSTLRGNEQYF,TGTGCCAGCAGTACTTTGCGGGGAAACGAGCAGTACTTC
TRBV5-6,-,-,TRBJ1-5,CASRFGRVGYSNQPQHF,TGTGCCAGCAGGTTTGGCAGGGTGGGGTATAGCAATCAGCCCCAGCATTTT
TRBV18,TRBD2,-,TRBJ2-7,CASSPRPSGVAYEQYF,TGTGCCAGCTCACCCCGCCCTAGCGGGGTAGCCTACGAGCAGTACTTC
TRBV9,TRBD1,few,TRBJ1-5,CASSVGPTGRNQPQHF,TGTGCCAGCAGCGTAGGCCCGACAGGGAGAAACCAGCCCCAGCATTTT
TRBV7-2,-,-,TRBJ2-5,CASSLGQAYQETQYF,TGTGCCAGCAGCTTAGGTCAGGCATATCAAGAGACCCAGTACTTC
TRBV9,-,-,TRBJ1-6,CASSVSGSSPLHF,TGTGCCAGCAGCGTATCGGGTTCTTCACCCCTCCACTTT
TRBV28,TRBD1,-,TRBJ1-2,CASSFVGQGADFYGYTF,TGTGCCAGCAGTTTCGTGGGACAGGGGGCAGATTTTTATGGCTACACCTTC
TRBV7-2,-,once,TRBJ2-3,CASSLSWSDTQYF,TGTGCCAGCAGCTTAAGTTGGTCGGATACGCAGTATTTT
TRBV20-1,-,-,TRBJ2-1,CSASVQRNEQFF,TGCAGTGCTAGTGTTCAAAGGAATGAGCAGTTCTTC
TRBV5-4,TRBD1,-,TRBJ1-1,CASSLKGGGGTEAFF,TGTGCCAGCAGCTTGAAAGGGGGCGGTGGAACTGAAGCTTTCTTT
TRBV9,-,-,TRBJ1-1,CASSVEAGAAFF,TGTGCCAGCAGCGTAGAGGCAGGGGCGGCTTTCTTT
TRBV5-6,-,-,TRBJ2-1,CASSRPAGSYNEQFF,TGTGCCAGCAGCCGTCCAGCGGGCTCCTACAATGAGCAGTTCTTC
TRBV29-1,TRBD2,few,TRBJ2-6,CSVEASGILGGANVLTF,TGCAGCGTTGAGGCTAGCGGGATCCTGGGAGGGGCCAACGTCCTGACTTTC
TRBV3-1/TRBV3-2,-,-,TRBJ2-2,CASSQDPGTGELFF,TGTGCCAGCAGCCAAGATCCTGGCACCGGGGAGCTGTTTTTT
TRBV5-1,TRBD2,-,TRBJ2-7,CASSLGLATSYEQYF,TGCGCCAGCAGCCTAGGACTAGCCACATCATACGAGCAGTACTTC
TRBV7-2,-,-,TRBJ2-7,CASSLGGGARTYEQYF,TGTGCCAGCAGCTTAGGCGGGGGCGCGAGAACCTACGAGCAGTACTTC
TRBV19,TRBD2,-,TRBJ2-7,CASSGETSGTYEQYF,TGTGCCAGTAGTGGCGAGACTAGCGGGACCTACGAGCAGTACTTC
TRBV5-1,TRBD1,-,TRBJ1-4,CASSLGRQGARGEKLFF,TGCGCCAGCAGCTTGGGGAGACAGGGGGCCCGAGGTGAAAAACTGTTTTTT
TRBV6-6,-,-,TRBJ2-2,CASSHGLRPPYTGELFF,TGTGCCAGCAGTCACGGACTTCGCCCACCGTACACCGGGGAGCTGTTTTTT
TRBV2,TRBD2,-,TRBJ2-1,CASRAGTSGSAAPFF,TGTGCCAGCAGGGCCGGGACTAGCGGGAGTGCAGCCCCGTTCTTC
TRBV5-1,-,-,TRBJ2-3,CASSLGRSTQYF,TGCGCCAGCAGCTTGGGGAGGAGTACGCAGTATTTT
TRBV9,TRBD1,-,TRBJ2-7,CASSQGAGVTYEQYF,TGTGCCAGCTCGCAGGGGGCAGGGGTGACCTACGAGCAGTACTTC
TRBV7-9,TRBD2,-,TRBJ2-3,CASSSAGTSGRGRADTQYF,TGTGCCAGCAGCTCCGCCGGGACTAGCGGGAGGGGGCGCGCAGATACGCAGTATTTT
TRBV6-5,-,-,TRBJ1-1,CASTTPPSGGQAFF,TGTGCCAGCACCACACCCCCCTCTGGGGGGCAAGCTTTCTTT
TRBV7-8,-,-,TRBJ2-2,CASSLDSGGTGELFF,TGTGCCAGCAGCTTAGATTCTGGTGGAACCGGGGAGCTGTTTTTT
TRBV2,TRBD1,once,TRBJ1-4,CASPPDRAERSNEKLFF,TGTGCCAGCCCACCCGACAGGGCAGAGCGGTCTAATGAAAAACTGTTTTTT
TRBV5-6,-,-,TRBJ1-3,CASSLPGGHTIYF,TGTGCCAGCAGCCTGCCCGGGGGTCACACCATATATTTT
TRBV5-4,TRBD1,-,TRBJ1-3,CASSRLQGEIPGNTIYF,TGTGCCAGCAGCCGACTACAGGGGGAAATTCCCGGAAACACCATATATTTT
TRBV6-1,TRBD2,-,TRBJ2-1,CASSEVGLAGGHNEQFF,TGTGCCAGCAGTGAGGTTGGGCTAGCGGGAGGCCACAATGAGCAGTTCTTC
TRBV28,TRBD1,-,TRBJ1-1,CASSLAPTGGTEAFF,TGTGCCAGCAGTTTAGCCCCGACAGGGGGCACTGAAGCTTTCTTT
TRBV7-2,-,-,TRBJ1-1,CASSSAWPEKNTEAFF,TGTGCCAGCAGCTCCGCGTGGCCGGAGAAGAACACTGAAGCTTTCTTT
TRBV6-5,-,-,TRBJ2-7,CATAIGRTYEQYF,TGTGCCACCGCAATAGGACGGACTTACGAGCAGTACTTC
TRBV19,TRBD1,-,TRBJ2-1,CASKPPGTGTDEQFF,TGTGCCAGTAAACCACCCGGGACAGGGACGGATGAGCAGTTCTTC
TRBV5-8,-,-,TRBJ2-5,CASSFRGLETQYF,TGTGCCAGCAGCTTTCGAGGGCTTGAGACCCAGTACTTC
TRBV19,-,-,TRBJ2-2,CASSIPRGQVSGELFF,TGTGCCAGTAGTATCCCTAGGGGCCAAGTATCCGGGGAGCTGTTTTTT